These 3 T cell receptor beta chains originate from one sample sequenced in a study of cytomegalovirus exposure and HLA in healthy donors. The primer mix had 60 Vbeta and 13 Jbeta primers. Generated by immunoSEQ multiplex PCR, the TCRdb table keeps only in-frame clones and is missing some. The sample includes 95,000 to 150,000 clones, about 76% of them seen just once. Material: PBMCs. The receptor set was obtained from a man between 60 and 75 years old in good health and CMV-seropositive.

The rearrangement links TRBV27 to TRBJ2-3, with a weak D call TRBD1 (6 bases). Trimming cost V 8 bases and J 4 bases, with 19 bases left between them. The CDR3 has 15 residues. The germline CDR1 and CDR2 sequences are MNHEY and SMNVEV (reference sequence). The CDR3 nucleotides are TGTGCCAGCGGCACCCGGGACATAACACCAGATACGCAGTATTTT. It translates to CASGTRDITPDTQYF.

The chain employs TRBV7-3 and TRBJ1-4; D perhaps matches TRBD1 (5 bases). Germline lookup yields CDR1 SGHTA and CDR2 FQGTGA. V lost 5 bases and J 6 bases, leaving 28 bases between the germline ends. The CDR3 has 19 amino acids. CDR3 DNA: TGTGCCAGCAGCCCTAAAGGGGTTTGTACATTTCGTAGGGATGAAAAACTGTTTTTT. Its translation is CASSPKGVCTFRRDEKLFF.

This chain connects TRBV5-1 to TRBJ1-3; D may be TRBD1 (6 bases). Germline CDR1 and CDR2: SGHRS and YFSETQ. V was cut by 4 bases and J by 4 bases, with 12 bases left in between. CDR3 length: 14 residues. DNA for the CDR3: TGCGCCAGCAGCATAAGTACAGGGGGAAACACCATATATTTT. Translating gives CASSISTGGNTIYF.